This T cell receptor (beta chain) was captured in a study of T cells in women clearing cervical HPV infection. On this clone itself: What it recognizes is unknown. Sequencing ends 3 residues short of the CDR3 end; the germline J gene provides the rest.

The table came from immunoSEQ multiplex PCR; TCRdb's copy has only in-frame clones and leaves some out. This table lists more than 30,000 clones. CDR1 and CDR2 from the germline V gene are SGHRS and YFSETQ. V was clipped by 4 bases and J by 3 bases; unmatched bases: 8. This CDR3 contains 17 residues. Study-level results: Repertoire richness, not evenness, was significantly elevated in CIN3+ cases versus controls.

The sample was blood buffy coat. The chain is built from TRBV5-1 and TRBJ2-2; 11 bases fit TRBD2. The sequence came from a woman between 18 and 70 years old with a cervical HPV16 infection that either progressed to CIN3+ or cleared (not recorded which). CDR3 in amino acids: CASSTLAGEYYTGELFF. CDR3 DNA (partial): TGCGCCAGCAGCACACTAGCGGGAGAGTATTACACCGGGGAG. The variable domain in full, with the rest retrieved from reference TRBV5-1 and TRBJ2-2, is KAGVTQTPRYLIKTRGQQVTLSCSPISGHRSVSWYQQTPGQGLQFLFEYFSETQRNKGNFPGRFSGRQFSNSRSEMNVSTLELGDSALYLCASSTLAGEYYTGELFFGEGSRLTVL.